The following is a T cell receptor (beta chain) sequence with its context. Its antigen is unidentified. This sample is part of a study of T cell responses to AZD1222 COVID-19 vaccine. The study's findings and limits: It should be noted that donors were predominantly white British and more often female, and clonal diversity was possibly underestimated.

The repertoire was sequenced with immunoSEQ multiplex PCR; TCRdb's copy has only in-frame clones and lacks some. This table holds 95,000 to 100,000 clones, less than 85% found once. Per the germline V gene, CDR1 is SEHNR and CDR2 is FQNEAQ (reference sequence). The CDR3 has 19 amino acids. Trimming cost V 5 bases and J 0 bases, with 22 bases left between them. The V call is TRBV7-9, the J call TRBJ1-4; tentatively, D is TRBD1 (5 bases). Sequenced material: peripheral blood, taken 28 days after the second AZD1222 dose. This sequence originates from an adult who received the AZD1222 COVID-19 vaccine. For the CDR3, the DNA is TGTGCCAGCAGCCCCGTCGGGGCAGAGTTAACTGCAACTAATGAAAAACTGTTTTTT. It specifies CASSPVGAELTATNEKLFF.